These T cell receptor beta chains were read from a single sample in a study of beta chain features in type 1 diabetes. Assay used: immunoSEQ multiplex PCR; TCRdb lists only in-frame clones, some missing. The sample comprises over 500,000 clones, around 15% of which are singletons, and about 0.086% rests with the top ten. Sequencing was carried out using naive CD4+ T cells from blood. These receptors were collected from a man younger than 30 in good health. CDR3s include the opening cysteine and the closing phenylalanine or tryptophan. The order of the fields is V gene, clone size, D gene, J gene, CDR3 protein, CDR3 DNA. D genes are given only for firm matches. Clone size is stated in some rows and not others, as once, few, many or a class when expanded.

TRBV2,few,-,TRBJ2-4,CASREGHGNIQYF,TGTGCCAGCAGAGAGGGGCATGGAAACATTCAGTACTTC
TRBV10-3,few,-,TRBJ1-5,CAISAGRSNQPQHF,TGTGCCATCAGTGCTGGCCGGAGCAATCAGCCCCAGCATTTT
TRBV13,-,-,TRBJ1-4,CASSLRQEGATNEKLFF,TGTGCCAGCAGCTTAAGGCAGGAGGGCGCAACTAATGAAAAACTGTTTTTT
TRBV6-5,-,-,TRBJ2-5,CASSYIATQYF,TGTGCCAGCAGTTACATAGCAACCCAGTACTTC
TRBV7-3,-,-,TRBJ2-2,CASSLNRNTGELFF,TGTGCCAGCAGCTTGAACAGAAACACCGGGGAGCTGTTTTTT
TRBV28,-,TRBD1,TRBJ2-7,CASSSSGTGSYEQYF,TGTGCCAGCAGTTCCTCCGGGACAGGGTCCTACGAGCAGTACTTC
TRBV4-3,-,-,TRBJ1-2,CASSQVFLTYVGRSYGYTF,TGCGCCAGCAGCCAAGTTTTCTTAACCTACGTAGGGAGGAGCTATGGCTACACCTTC
TRBV18,-,-,TRBJ2-7,CASSPLRGTYEQYF,TGTGCCAGCTCACCCCTCCGAGGTACCTACGAGCAGTACTTC
TRBV7-9,-,TRBD2,TRBJ2-7,CASSLVPAGGLGEQYF,TGTGCCAGCAGCTTAGTTCCAGCGGGAGGCCTAGGAGAGCAGTACTTC
TRBV5-4,few,-,TRBJ2-7,CASSVVLRREQYF,TGTGCCAGCAGCGTGGTCCTGCGCCGCGAGCAGTACTTC
TRBV4-2,few,TRBD1,TRBJ2-7,CASSILPGQGYYEQYF,TGTGCCAGCAGTATCCTCCCGGGACAGGGATACTACGAGCAGTACTTC
TRBV7-2,few,-,TRBJ2-1,CASSFGGVQYYNEQFF,TGTGCCAGCAGCTTTGGGGGTGTTCAGTACTACAATGAGCAGTTCTTC
TRBV28,many,TRBD1,TRBJ2-6,CASRTGSAGANVLTF,TGTGCCAGTAGGACAGGGAGTGCTGGGGCCAACGTCCTGACTTTC
TRBV7-2,few,TRBD1,TRBJ2-1,CASRGLQGIFWNEQFF,TGTGCCAGCAGGGGGCTACAGGGGATTTTCTGGAATGAGCAGTTCTTC
TRBV29-1,-,TRBD2,TRBJ2-7,CSVEGDSSGRKSYEQYF,TGCAGCGTTGAAGGGGATTCAAGCGGGAGAAAATCCTACGAGCAGTACTTC
TRBV27,few,-,TRBJ2-7,CASAIRDTAYEQYF,TGTGCCAGCGCGATCCGGGACACAGCCTACGAGCAGTACTTC
TRBV5-4,few,TRBD1,TRBJ2-1,CASSWNDRGGYNEQFF,TGTGCCAGCAGCTGGAACGACAGGGGGGGCTACAATGAGCAGTTCTTC
TRBV11-2,-,-,TRBJ2-5,CASSLGLFQTQYF,TGTGCCAGCAGCTTAGGTCTCTTTCAAACCCAGTACTTC
TRBV4-2,-,TRBD1,TRBJ1-2,CASSQEEGTGKYGYTF,TGTGCCAGCAGCCAAGAGGAAGGGACAGGGAAATACGGCTACACCTTC
TRBV9,few,-,TRBJ2-5,CASSLGDGAFRETQYF,TGTGCCAGCAGCCTCGGGGACGGGGCATTCAGGGAGACCCAGTACTTC
TRBV5-4,few,TRBD1,TRBJ1-2,CASSSGTGDGGYTF,TGTGCCAGCAGCTCCGGGACAGGGGATGGGGGCTACACCTTC
TRBV30,-,-,TRBJ2-3,CAWLQVGDTQYF,TGTGCCTGGCTGCAGGTTGGAGATACGCAGTATTTT
TRBV27,once,TRBD2,TRBJ2-1,CASNPDPFGASGYNEQFF,TGTGCCAGCAACCCTGACCCCTTTGGGGCTAGCGGATACAATGAGCAGTTCTTC
TRBV15,-,TRBD1,TRBJ2-7,CATRQDRDPTYEQYF,TGTGCCACCAGGCAGGACAGGGATCCAACCTACGAGCAGTACTTC
TRBV6-5,-,TRBD1,TRBJ2-1,CASSRRQGLYNEQFF,TGTGCCAGCAGCCGTAGACAGGGGCTATACAATGAGCAGTTCTTC
TRBV21-1,few,-,TRBJ1-4,CASRTDNEKLFF,TGTGCCAGCAGGACAGATAATGAAAAACTGTTTTTT
TRBV28,-,-,TRBJ1-1,CASSLPESMNTEAFF,TGTGCCAGCAGTTTGCCAGAGTCTATGAACACTGAAGCTTTCTTT
TRBV6-6,few,-,TRBJ1-2,CASSSSGQPTF,-
TRBV19,-,-,TRBJ2-1,CASQGAWGLSYNEQFF,TGTGCCAGTCAAGGGGCGTGGGGACTCTCCTACAATGAGCAGTTCTTC
TRBV6-1,-,TRBD2,TRBJ2-7,CAGGTSGSHEQYF,TGTGCCGGGGGGACTAGCGGGAGCCACGAGCAGTACTTC
TRBV7-9,few,-,TRBJ2-2,CASSFGSLNFGELFF,TGTGCCAGCAGCTTCGGTTCTTTGAATTTCGGGGAGCTGTTTTTT
TRBV30,few,-,TRBJ2-7,CAWGRDAYEQYF,TGTGCCTGGGGTCGGGATGCCTACGAGCAGTACTTC
TRBV28,few,TRBD2,TRBJ2-1,CASRLPRPSGSPKFF,TGTGCCAGCAGGCTCCCCCGTCCTAGCGGGAGTCCCAAGTTCTTC
TRBV10-3,-,-,TRBJ2-3,CAISEGAFGSDTQYF,TGTGCCATCAGTGAGGGAGCATTTGGGTCAGATACGCAGTATTTT
TRBV7-6,few,TRBD2,TRBJ2-1,CASSLAAGGFGEQFF,TGTGCCAGCAGCTTAGCGGCGGGAGGGTTCGGTGAGCAGTTCTTC
TRBV5-1,-,TRBD1,TRBJ2-7,CASSLAGTVGYEQYF,TGCGCCAGCAGCTTGGCCGGGACAGTCGGTTACGAGCAGTACTTC
TRBV20-1,few,-,TRBJ1-5,CSARGSQPQHF,TGCAGTGCCAGGGGAAGTCAGCCCCAGCATTTT
TRBV7-9,-,-,TRBJ2-5,CASSLPVTRETQYF,TGTGCCAGCAGCTTGCCAGTTACCCGGGAGACCCAGTACTTC
TRBV19,few,-,TRBJ2-3,CATLRTDTQYF,TGTGCCACGCTGAGGACAGATACGCAGTATTTT
TRBV29-1,-,-,TRBJ1-2,CSVETGGYGYTF,TGCAGCGTTGAAACGGGGGGCTATGGCTACACCTTC
TRBV19,-,-,TRBJ2-6,CASAPTGRLPSGANVLTF,TGTGCCAGCGCCCCGACAGGCCGCCTACCTTCTGGGGCCAACGTCCTGACTTTC
TRBV29-1,-,-,TRBJ2-5,CSVAGETQYF,TGCAGCGTTGCAGGGGAGACCCAGTACTTC
TRBV28,few,TRBD1,TRBJ1-1,CASSPSFGQANTEAFF,TGTGCCAGCAGCCCTTCCTTCGGACAGGCCAACACTGAAGCTTTCTTT
TRBV10-3,-,-,TRBJ2-7,CAIGQGTTSYEQYF,TGTGCCATCGGGCAGGGTACTACCTCCTACGAGCAGTACTTC
TRBV14,few,-,TRBJ2-3,CASSQQGLKTDTQYF,TGTGCCAGCAGCCAGCAGGGTCTAAAAACAGATACGCAGTATTTT
TRBV25-1,-,-,TRBJ1-6,CASNPSAYNSPLHF,TGTGCCAGCAACCCTAGCGCCTATAATTCACCCCTCCACTTT
TRBV18,few,-,TRBJ2-6,CASSQGTPSSGANVLTF,TGTGCCAGCTCCCAAGGGACACCGTCCTCTGGGGCCAACGTCCTGACTTTC
TRBV15,-,-,TRBJ2-5,CATSRDHWEETQYF,TGTGCCACCAGCAGAGATCACTGGGAGGAGACCCAGTACTTC
TRBV6-5,-,-,TRBJ2-7,CASSQPGTYEQYF,TGTGCCAGCAGTCAGCCCGGTACCTACGAGCAGTACTTC
TRBV2,-,TRBD2,TRBJ2-3,CASRLGLAGADTQYF,TGTGCCAGCAGATTGGGACTAGCGGGAGCCGATACGCAGTATTTT
TRBV5-6,once,-,TRBJ2-5,CASSLGLGIQETQYF,TGTGCCAGCAGCTTAGGCCTAGGGATACAAGAGACCCAGTACTTC
TRBV27,-,TRBD1,TRBJ2-5,CASSFENRGRGETQYF,TGTGCCAGCAGTTTTGAGAACAGGGGGCGCGGTGAGACCCAGTACTTC
TRBV5-4,-,-,TRBJ2-7,CASSPGQKINYEQYF,TGTGCCAGCAGCCCTGGTCAAAAGATTAACTACGAGCAGTACTTC
TRBV18,few,-,TRBJ1-3,CASSPTSGRGAYSGNTIYF,TGTGCCAGCTCACCAACGTCGGGCAGGGGAGCATACTCTGGAAACACCATATATTTT